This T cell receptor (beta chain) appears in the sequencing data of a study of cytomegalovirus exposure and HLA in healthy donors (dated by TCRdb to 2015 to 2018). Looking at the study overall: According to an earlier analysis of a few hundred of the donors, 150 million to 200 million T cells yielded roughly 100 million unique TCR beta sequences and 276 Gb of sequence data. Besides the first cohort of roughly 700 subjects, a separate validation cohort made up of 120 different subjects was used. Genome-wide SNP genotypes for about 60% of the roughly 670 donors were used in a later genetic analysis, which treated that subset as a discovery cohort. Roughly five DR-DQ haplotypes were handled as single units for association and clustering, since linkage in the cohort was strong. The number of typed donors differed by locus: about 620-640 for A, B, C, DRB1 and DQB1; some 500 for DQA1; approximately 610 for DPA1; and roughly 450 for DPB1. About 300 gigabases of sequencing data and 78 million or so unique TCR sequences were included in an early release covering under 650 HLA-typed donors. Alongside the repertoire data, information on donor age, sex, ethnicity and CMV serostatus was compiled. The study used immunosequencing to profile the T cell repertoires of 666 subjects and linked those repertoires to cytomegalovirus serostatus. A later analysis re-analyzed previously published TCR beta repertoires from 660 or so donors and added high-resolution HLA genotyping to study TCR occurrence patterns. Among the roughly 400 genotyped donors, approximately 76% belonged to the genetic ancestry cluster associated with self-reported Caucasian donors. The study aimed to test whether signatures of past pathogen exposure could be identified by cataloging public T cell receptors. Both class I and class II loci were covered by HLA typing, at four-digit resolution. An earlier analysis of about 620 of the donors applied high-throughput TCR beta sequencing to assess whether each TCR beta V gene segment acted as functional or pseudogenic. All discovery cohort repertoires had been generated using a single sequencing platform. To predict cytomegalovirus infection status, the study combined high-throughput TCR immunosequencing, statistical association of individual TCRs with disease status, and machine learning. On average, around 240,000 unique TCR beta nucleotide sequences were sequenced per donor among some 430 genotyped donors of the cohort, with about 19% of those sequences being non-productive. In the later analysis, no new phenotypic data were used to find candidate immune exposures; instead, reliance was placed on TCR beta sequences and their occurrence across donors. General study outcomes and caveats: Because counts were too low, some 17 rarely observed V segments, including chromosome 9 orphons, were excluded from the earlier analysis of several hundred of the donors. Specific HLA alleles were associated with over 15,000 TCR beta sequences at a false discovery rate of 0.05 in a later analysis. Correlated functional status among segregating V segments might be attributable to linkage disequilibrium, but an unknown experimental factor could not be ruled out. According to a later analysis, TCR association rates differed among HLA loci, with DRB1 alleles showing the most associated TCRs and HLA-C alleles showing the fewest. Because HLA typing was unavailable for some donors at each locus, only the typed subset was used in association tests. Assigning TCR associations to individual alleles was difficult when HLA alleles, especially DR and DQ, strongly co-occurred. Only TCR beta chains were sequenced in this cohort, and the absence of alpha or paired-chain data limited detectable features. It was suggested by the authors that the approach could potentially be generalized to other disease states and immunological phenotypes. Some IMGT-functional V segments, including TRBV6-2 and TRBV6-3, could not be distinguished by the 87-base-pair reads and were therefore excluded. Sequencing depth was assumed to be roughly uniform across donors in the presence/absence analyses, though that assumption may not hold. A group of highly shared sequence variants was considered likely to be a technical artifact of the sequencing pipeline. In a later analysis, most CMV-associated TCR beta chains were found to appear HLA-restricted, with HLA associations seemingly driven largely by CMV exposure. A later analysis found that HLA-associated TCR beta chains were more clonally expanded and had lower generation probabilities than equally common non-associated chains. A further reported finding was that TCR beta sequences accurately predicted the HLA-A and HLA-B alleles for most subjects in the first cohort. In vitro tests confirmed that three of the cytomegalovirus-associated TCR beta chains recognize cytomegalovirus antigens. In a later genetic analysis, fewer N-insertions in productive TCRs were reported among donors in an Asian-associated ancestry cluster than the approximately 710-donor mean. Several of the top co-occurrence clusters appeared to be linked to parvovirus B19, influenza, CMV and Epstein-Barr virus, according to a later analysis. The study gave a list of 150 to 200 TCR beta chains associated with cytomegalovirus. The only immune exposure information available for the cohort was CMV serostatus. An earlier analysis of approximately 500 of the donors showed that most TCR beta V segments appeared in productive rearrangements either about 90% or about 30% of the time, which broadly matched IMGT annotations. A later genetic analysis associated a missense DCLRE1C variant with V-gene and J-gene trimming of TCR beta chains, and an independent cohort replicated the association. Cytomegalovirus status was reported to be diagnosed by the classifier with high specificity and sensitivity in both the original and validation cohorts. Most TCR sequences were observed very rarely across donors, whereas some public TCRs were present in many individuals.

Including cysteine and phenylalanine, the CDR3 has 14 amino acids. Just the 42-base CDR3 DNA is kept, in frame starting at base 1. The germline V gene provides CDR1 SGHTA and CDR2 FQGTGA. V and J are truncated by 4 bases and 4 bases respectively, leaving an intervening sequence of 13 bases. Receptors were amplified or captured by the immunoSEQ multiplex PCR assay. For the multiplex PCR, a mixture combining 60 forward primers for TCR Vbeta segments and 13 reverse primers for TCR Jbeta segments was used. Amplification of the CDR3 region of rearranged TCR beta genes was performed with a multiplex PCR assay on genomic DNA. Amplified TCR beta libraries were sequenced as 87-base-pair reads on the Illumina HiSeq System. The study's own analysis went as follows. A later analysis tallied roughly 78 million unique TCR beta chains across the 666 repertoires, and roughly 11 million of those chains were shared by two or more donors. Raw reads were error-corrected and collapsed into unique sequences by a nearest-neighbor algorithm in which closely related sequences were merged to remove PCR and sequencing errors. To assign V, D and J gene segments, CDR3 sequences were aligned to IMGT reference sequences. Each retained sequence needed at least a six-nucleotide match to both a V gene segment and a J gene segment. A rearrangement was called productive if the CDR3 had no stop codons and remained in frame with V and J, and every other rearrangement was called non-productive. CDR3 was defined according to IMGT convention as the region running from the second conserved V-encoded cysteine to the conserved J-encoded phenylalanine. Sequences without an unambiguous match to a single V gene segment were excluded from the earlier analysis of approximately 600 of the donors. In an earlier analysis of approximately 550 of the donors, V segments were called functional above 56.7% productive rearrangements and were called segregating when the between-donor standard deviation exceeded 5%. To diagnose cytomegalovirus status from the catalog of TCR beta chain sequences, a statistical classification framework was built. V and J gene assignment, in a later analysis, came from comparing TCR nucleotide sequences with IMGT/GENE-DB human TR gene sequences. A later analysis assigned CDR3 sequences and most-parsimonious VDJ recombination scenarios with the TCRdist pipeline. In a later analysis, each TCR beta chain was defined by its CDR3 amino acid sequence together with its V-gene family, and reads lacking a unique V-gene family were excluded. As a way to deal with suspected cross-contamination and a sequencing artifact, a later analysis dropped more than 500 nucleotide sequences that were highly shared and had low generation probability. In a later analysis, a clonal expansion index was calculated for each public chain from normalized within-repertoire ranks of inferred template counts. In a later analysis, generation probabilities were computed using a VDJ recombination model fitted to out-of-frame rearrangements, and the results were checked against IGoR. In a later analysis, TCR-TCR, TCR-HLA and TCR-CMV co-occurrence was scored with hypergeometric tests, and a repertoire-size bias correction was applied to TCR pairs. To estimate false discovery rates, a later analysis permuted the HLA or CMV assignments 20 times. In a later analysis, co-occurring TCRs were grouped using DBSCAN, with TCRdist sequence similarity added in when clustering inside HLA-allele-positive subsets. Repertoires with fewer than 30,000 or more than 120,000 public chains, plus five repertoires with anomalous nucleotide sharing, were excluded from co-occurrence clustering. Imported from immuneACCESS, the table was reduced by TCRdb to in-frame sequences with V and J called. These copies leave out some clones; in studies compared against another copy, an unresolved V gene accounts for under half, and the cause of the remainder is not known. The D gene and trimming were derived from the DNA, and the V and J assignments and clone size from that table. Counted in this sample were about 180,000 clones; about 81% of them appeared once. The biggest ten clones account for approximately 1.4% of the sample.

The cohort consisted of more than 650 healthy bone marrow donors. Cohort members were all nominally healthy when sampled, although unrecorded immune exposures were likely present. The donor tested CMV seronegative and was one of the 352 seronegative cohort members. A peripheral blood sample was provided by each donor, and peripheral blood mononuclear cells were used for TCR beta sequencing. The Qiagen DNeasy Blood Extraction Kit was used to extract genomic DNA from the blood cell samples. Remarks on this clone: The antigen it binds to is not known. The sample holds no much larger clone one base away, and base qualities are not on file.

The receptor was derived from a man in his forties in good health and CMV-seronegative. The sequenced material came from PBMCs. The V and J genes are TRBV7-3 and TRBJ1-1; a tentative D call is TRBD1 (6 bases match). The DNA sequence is TGTGCCAGCAGCTCACAGGGCGGAGGCACTGAAGCTTTCTTT. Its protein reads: CASSSQGGGTEAFF.